Listed here are 14 T cell receptor beta chains from one sample, sequenced in a study of human T cells and chemical hapten exposure. Regarding time point: pre-sensitization, week 0. Documented treatment: therapeutic diphenylcyclopropenone sensitization with weekly scalp DPC. MiXCR, run by TCRdb on the RACE reads, gives a single entry per CDR3 protein. The repertoire includes fewer than 140,000 distinct CDR3 sequences, 12% of them detected once, and roughly 1.5% sits in the top ten. The sequences come from whole blood, collected in connection with sensitization to the hapten diphenylcyclopropenone (DPC). These receptors all come from a woman in her 50s with alopecia areata. Some clones in this sample may be carry-over from other donors' samples.

This chain's CDR3 is CASSSSRTKGTQYF. The CDR3 nucleotides are TGTGCCAGCAGTTCCTCTAGGACCAAGGGTACGCAGTATTTT. The rearrangement joins TRBV6-2 or TRBV6-3 to TRBJ2-3; no clear D gene. The CDR3 loop spans 14 amino acids. V was clipped by 4 bases and J by 8 bases, with 16 bases between them. Per the germline V gene, CDR1 is MNHEY and CDR2 is SVGEGT.

The CDR3 loop reads CASSPPDRKSYGYTF. The CDR3 bases are TGTGCCAGCAGCCCCCCAGACAGAAAGAGCTATGGCTACACCTTC. The rearrangement joins TRBV7-8 to TRBJ1-2, with a tentative D call TRBD1 (5 bases). The germline CDR1 and CDR2 sequences are SGHVS and FQNEAQ. The V end lost 5 bases, the J end lost 4 bases, and 17 bases lay between the germline ends. The CDR3 spans 15 residues. Based on the CDR3 plus reference TRBV7-8 and TRBJ1-2, the full variable domain is GAGVSQSPRYKVAKRGQDVALRCDPISGHVSLFWYQQALGQGPEFLTYFQNEAQLDKSGLPSDRFFAERPEGSVSTLKIQRTQQEDSAVYLCASSPPDRKSYGYTFGSGTRLTVV.

This clonotype has only a few counts. V gene TRBV4-2 combines with J gene TRBJ2-1; TRBD2 aligns across 11 bases. This CDR3 comprises 16 residues. Germline loops: CDR1 LGHNA, CDR2 YNFKEQ. J lost 8 bases, V lost 0 bases, and 6 bases had no gene match. DNA of the CDR3: TGTGCCAGCAGCCAAGAGATAGCGGGAGGGAGGGATGAGCAGTTCTTC. Protein product: CASSQEIAGGRDEQFF.

This chain connects TRBV4-2 to TRBJ1-3; 9 bases fit TRBD1. This CDR3 spans 16 amino acids. Germline V gene sequence: CDR1 LGHNA, CDR2 YNFKEQ. With 3 bases clipped from V and 0 bases from J, the junction kept 3 bases outside the gene matches. CDR3 amino acids: CASSQGTGFSGNTIYF. The CDR3 coding sequence is TGTGCCAGCAGCCAGGGGACAGGGTTCTCTGGAAACACCATATATTTT.

The chain employs TRBV18 and TRBJ1-1; D is perhaps TRBD1 (5 bases). V lost 6 bases, J lost 7 bases, and 18 bases lay in between. Germline V lookup: CDR1 KGHSH, CDR2 LQKENI. The CDR3 loop spans 14 amino acids. CDR3 sequence reads: CASSRTFLGYEAFF. In DNA form, the CDR3 reads TGTGCCAGCTCGCGGACATTTTTGGGGTATGAAGCTTTCTTT.

In the case of this clonotype: A much bigger clone sits one base away, suggesting this may be a read error. The chain couples TRBV18 to TRBJ1-1; D unresolved. Germline lookup yields CDR1 KGHSH and CDR2 LQKENI. Trimming removed 6 bases from V and 5 bases from J, with 13 bases in between. This CDR3 contains 13 residues. CDR3 residues: CASSLDVRTEAFF. CDR3 DNA sequence: TGTGCCAGCTCCCTTGACGTGAGAACTGAAGCTTTCTTT.

This clonotype was counted only a few times. This chain connects TRBV20-1 to TRBJ1-1; D is unclear. Germline loops: CDR1 DFQATT, CDR2 SNEGSKA (reference sequence). V lost 6 bases to trimming and J lost 0 bases, with 11 bases between them. This CDR3 comprises 13 residues. CDR3 region: CSALERLNTEAFF. CDR3 DNA: TGCAGTGCCCTGGAACGGTTGAACACTGAAGCTTTCTTT.

The table lists this clonotype with a few counts. The rearrangement joins TRBV11-3 to TRBJ2-2, with D hard to call. Looked up from germline, CDR1 is SGHNT and CDR2 is YENEEA. The ends were cut back, 2 bases at V and 1 base at J, with 5 bases in the middle. The CDR3 contains 14 residues. The DNA of the CDR3 is TGTGCCAGCAGCTTATTGGAGAACACCGGGGAGCTGTTTTTT. This codes for CASSLLENTGELFF.

This clonotype was seen more than once but under ten times. This chain links TRBV20-1 with TRBJ2-3; D not resolved. V was shortened by 3 bases and J by 1 base, with 8 bases between the two germline ends. The germline V gene encodes CDR1 DFQATT and CDR2 SNEGSKA (reference sequence). The length of the CDR3 is 13 residues. The CDR3 loop reads CSASGGRTDTQYF. CDR3 in DNA: TGCAGTGCTAGTGGTGGGCGCACAGATACGCAGTATTTT.

The V and J genes are TRBV28 and TRBJ2-7, with D possibly called TRBD1 or TRBD2 (5 bases each). CDR1 is MDHEN and CDR2 is SYDVKM in the germline V gene. Trimming removed 7 bases from V and 2 bases from J, with 12 bases in between. The CDR3 extends over 13 amino acids. Here the CDR3 DNA reads TGTGCCAGCAAAACGGGACGGGCCTACGAGCAGTACTTC. Its translation is CASKTGRAYEQYF.

The V and J genes are TRBV12-3 or TRBV12-4 and TRBJ1-1; maybe TRBD1 (5 bases). CDR3 length: 13 residues. V was cut by 6 bases and J by 1 base, with 9 bases left in between. CDR3 protein: CASREQENTEAFF. In nucleotides, the CDR3 is TGTGCCAGCAGAGAACAGGAGAACACTGAAGCTTTCTTT.

In its sample, this clonotype was seen a few times. The rearrangement links TRBV4-3 to TRBJ2-7; 8 bases line up with TRBD2. The CDR3 loop spans 13 amino acids. J lost 4 bases, V lost 2 bases, and 1 base had no gene match. CDR1 is LGHNA, CDR2 YSLEER, per germline. In nucleotides, the CDR3 is TGCGCCAGCAGCCAACGGGAGGGGTACGAGCAGTACTTC. Translating it yields CASSQREGYEQYF.

This clonotype came up a few times. The chain couples TRBV4-1 to TRBJ2-7; no reliable D call. V was pared by 1 base and J by 5 bases, with 12 bases between. The CDR3 is made up of 14 amino acids. Germline CDR1 and CDR2: MGHRA and YSYEKL. CDR3: CASSQVTQEDEQYF. CDR3 coding DNA: TGCGCCAGCAGCCAAGTTACTCAAGAGGACGAGCAGTACTTC.

This clonotype was counted at least ten times. The junction differs from germline at one of its ends, possibly a read error. J is TRBJ2-3 and V is TRBV7-2, with a possible D match to TRBD2 (6 bases). Germline values: CDR1 SGHTA, CDR2 FQGNSA. CDR3 length: 13 amino acids. The CDR3 sequence: CASSLGGADTQYF. The CDR3 DNA is TGTGCCAGCAGTTTAGGAGGGGCAGATACGCAGTATTTT.